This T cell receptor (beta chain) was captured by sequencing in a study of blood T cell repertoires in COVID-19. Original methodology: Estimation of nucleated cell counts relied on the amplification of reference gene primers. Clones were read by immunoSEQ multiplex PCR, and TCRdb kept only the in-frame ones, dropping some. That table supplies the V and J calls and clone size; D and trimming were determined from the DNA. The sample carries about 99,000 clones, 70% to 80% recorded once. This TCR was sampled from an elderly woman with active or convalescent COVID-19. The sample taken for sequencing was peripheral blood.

This CDR3 is CASSETNFYGYTF. The CDR3, as DNA: TGTGCCAGCAGCGAGACAAACTTCTATGGCTACACCTTC. The J gene is TRBJ1-2, the V gene TRBV5-5; D not certain. The germline V and J ends were trimmed by 4 bases and 4 bases, with 11 bases remaining between them. CDR3 size: 13 residues. Germline values: CDR1 SGHKS, CDR2 YYEKEE (reference sequence).